The T cell receptor (beta chain) described here comes from a study of cytomegalovirus exposure and HLA in healthy donors. PCR amplification relied on 60 Vbeta primers (plus 13 Jbeta primers). Data came from immunoSEQ multiplex PCR; TCRdb stores just in-frame clones and leaves some out. The sample has 77,000 or so clones, over 70% seen once; the top ten hold 7.2%. As regards this clone: Its specificity is not known.

There were likely unrecorded immune exposures, though donors were nominally healthy when sampled. Study-wide results and caveats: The study found most TCR sequences rare, yet found some public TCRs in many donors.

The germline V gene has CDR1 MGHRA and CDR2 YSYEKL. The V gene end was trimmed by 3 bases and the J gene end by 5 bases; junction bases not matched to a gene: 4. The CDR3 extends over 15 amino acids. The chain couples TRBV4-1 to TRBJ2-7; TRBD2 aligns across 13 bases. This TCR was recovered from a woman in her thirties or forties in good health and CMV-seronegative. The specimen sequenced was PBMCs. The DNA for the CDR3 is TGCGCCAGCAGCCACGGGACTAGCGGGACCAACGAGCAGTACTTC. Protein: CASSHGTSGTNEQYF.